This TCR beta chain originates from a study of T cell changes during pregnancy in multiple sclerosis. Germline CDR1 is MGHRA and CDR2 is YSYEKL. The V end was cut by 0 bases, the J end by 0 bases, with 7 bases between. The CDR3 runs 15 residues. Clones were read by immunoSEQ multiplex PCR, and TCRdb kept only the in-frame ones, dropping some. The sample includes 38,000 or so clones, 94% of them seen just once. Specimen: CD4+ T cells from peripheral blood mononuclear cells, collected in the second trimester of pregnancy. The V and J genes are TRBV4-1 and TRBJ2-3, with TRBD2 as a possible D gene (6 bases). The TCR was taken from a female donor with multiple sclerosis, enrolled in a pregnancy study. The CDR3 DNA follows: TGCGCCAGCAGCCAAGAAGGGAGGAGCACAGATACGCAGTATTTT. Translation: CASSQEGRSTDTQYF.